Presented here are 9 T cell receptor beta chains from one specimen sequenced in a study of glioma-infiltrating T cells after dendritic cell vaccination. The repertoire was sequenced with immunoSEQ multiplex PCR; TCRdb's copy has only in-frame clones and lacks some. This table has 93,000 or so clones, approximately 80% appearing once. The material sequenced was blood, taken before dendritic cell vaccination. The source of these receptors is a human donor with glioblastoma.

The V and J genes are TRBV7-8 and TRBJ1-2, with a tentative D call TRBD1 (6 bases). The CDR3 spans 19 residues. CDR1 SGHVS and CDR2 FQNEAQ come from the germline V gene. V was clipped by 4 bases and J by 0 bases, with 24 bases between them. Written as DNA, the CDR3 is TGTGCCAGCAGCTATGGATTCTACAGGGCCGAAAACCCTAACTATGGCTACACCTTC. Its translation: CASSYGFYRAENPNYGYTF.

The chain joins TRBV20-1 to TRBJ1-1; D ambiguous. Per the germline V gene, CDR1 is DFQATT and CDR2 is SNEGSKA (reference sequence). The germline V and J ends were trimmed by 4 bases and 1 base, with 4 bases remaining between them. This CDR3 contains 11 residues. The DNA for the CDR3 is TGCAGTGCTATTAGGAACACTGAAGCTTTCTTT. Encoded protein: CSAIRNTEAFF.

V is TRBV5-4 and J is TRBJ1-5; D might be TRBD1 (6 bases). The CDR3 contains 15 residues. V was shortened by 4 bases and J by 4 bases, with 15 bases between the two germline ends. Germline V gives CDR1 SGHNT, CDR2 YYREEE (reference sequence). The CDR3 DNA reads TGTGCCAGCAGCATGGATGGGACACCTAATCAGCCCCAGCATTTT. It is translated as CASSMDGTPNQPQHF.

CDR3 in amino acids: CASSRDSSSSYNSPLHF. CDR3 bases: TGCGCCAGCAGTCGGGACAGCTCTAGCTCCTATAATTCACCCCTCCACTTT. This chain joins TRBV5-1 and TRBJ1-6, with TRBD1 matching over 7 bases. The CDR3 is made up of 17 amino acids. Germline V lookup: CDR1 SGHRS, CDR2 YFSETQ. The V segment lost 5 bases and the J segment 0 bases; nucleotides outside the gene matches: 8.

This chain uses TRBV19 with TRBJ1-2, with TRBD1 matching 8 bases. The J segment lost 4 bases and the V segment lost 6 bases, leaving 7 bases of the junction unmatched. This CDR3 is 14 amino acids long. CDR1 is LNHDA and CDR2 is SQIVND in the germline V gene (reference sequence). CDR3 protein: CASRTADRVYGYTF. The CDR3 bases are TGTGCCAGTAGGACCGCGGACAGGGTCTATGGCTACACCTTC.

The chain links TRBV30 to TRBJ2-7; possibly TRBD2 for D (5 bases). CDR3 length: 14 residues. Trimming left V 1 base short and J 7 bases short, with 17 bases between. Germline V CDR1 and CDR2: GTSNPN, SVGIG (reference sequence). CDR3: CAWSAYFQRREQYF. Written as DNA, the CDR3 is TGTGCCTGGAGTGCCTACTTTCAGCGGCGGGAGCAGTACTTC.

The V gene is TRBV19, the J gene TRBJ1-6; possibly TRBD1 for D (5 bases). The CDR3 sequence is 14 residues long. The V gene lost 3 bases and the J gene lost 8 bases, with 11 bases spanning the gap. Looked up from germline, CDR1 is LNHDA and CDR2 is SQIVND (reference sequence). The CDR3 region has the DNA TGTGCCAGTAGTATGACAGAAACCTATTCACCCCTCCACTTT. It is translated as CASSMTETYSPLHF. Full variable domain (rest looked up from reference TRBV19 and TRBJ1-6): DGGITQSPKYLFRKEGQNVTLSCEQNLNHDAMYWYRQDPGQGLRLIYYSQIVNDFQKGDIAEGYSVSREKKESFPLTVTSAQKNPTAFYLCASSMTETYSPLHFGNGTRLTVT.

The CDR3 protein is CASSIWGRGVKQYF. CDR3 bases: TGTGCCAGCAGCATCTGGGGCAGGGGTGTGAAGCAGTACTTC. The chain carries TRBV2 and TRBJ2-7; tentatively, D is TRBD1 (6 bases). Germline lookup yields CDR1 SNHLY and CDR2 FYNNEI. The CDR3 sequence is 14 residues long. Trimming cost V 6 bases and J 8 bases, with 20 bases left between them.

This chain connects TRBV5-1 to TRBJ2-4; 7 bases match TRBD1. Germline V lookup: CDR1 SGHRS, CDR2 YFSETQ. This CDR3 comprises 15 residues. The ends lost 4 bases at V and 2 bases at J; junction bases unmatched: 6. CDR3 DNA: TGCGCCAGCAGCCCAACGACAGGGACCAAAAACATTCAGTACTTC. The encoded protein is CASSPTTGTKNIQYF. Complete variable domain (other parts from reference TRBV5-1 and TRBJ2-4): KAGVTQTPRYLIKTRGQQVTLSCSPISGHRSVSWYQQTPGQGLQFLFEYFSETQRNKGNFPGRFSGRQFSNSRSEMNVSTLELGDSALYLCASSPTTGTKNIQYFGAGTRLSVL.